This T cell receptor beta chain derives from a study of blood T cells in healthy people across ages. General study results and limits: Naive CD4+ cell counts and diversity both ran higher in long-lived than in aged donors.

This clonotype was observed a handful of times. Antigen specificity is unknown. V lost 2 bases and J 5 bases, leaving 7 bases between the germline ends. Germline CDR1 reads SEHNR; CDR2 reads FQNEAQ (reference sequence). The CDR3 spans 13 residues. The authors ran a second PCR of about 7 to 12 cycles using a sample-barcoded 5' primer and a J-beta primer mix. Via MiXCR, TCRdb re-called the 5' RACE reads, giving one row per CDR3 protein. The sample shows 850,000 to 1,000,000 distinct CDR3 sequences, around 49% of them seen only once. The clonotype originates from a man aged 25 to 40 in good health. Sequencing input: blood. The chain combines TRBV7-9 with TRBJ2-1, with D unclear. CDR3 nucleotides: TGTGCCAGCAGCTTATGGCAGAACAATGAGCAGTTCTTC. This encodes CASSLWQNNEQFF.